The entry below describes one TCR beta chain. Its specificity is not known. These data belong to a study of shared clonotypes between healthy human individuals. General observations from the study: Enrolling few donors narrowed the genetic and exposure-history diversity that was represented. All-four-donor shared clonotypes had higher generation probabilities than non-shared clonotypes did.

Germline-derived CDR1 and CDR2 are MDHEN and SYDVKM. The CDR3 extends over 16 amino acids. The V segment lost 5 bases and the J segment 4 bases; nucleotides outside the gene matches: 9. The naive CD8 fraction comprised CD45RO-negative cells positively selected for CCR7 and excluded terminally differentiated effector memory CD45RA+ cells. Sequencing used immunoSEQ multiplex PCR; TCRdb keeps in-frame clones, though not all of them. The sample shows millions of clones, just under 95% of them seen only once. Sequenced: naive CD8+ T cells sorted from blood. The clonotype originates from a man between 18 and 29 years old in good health. The V and J genes are TRBV28 and TRBJ1-1; 11 bases agree with TRBD1. The CDR3 DNA sequence: TGTGCCAGCAGTCCAGGGACAGGGGGTGCGGGCACTGAAGCTTTCTTT. It is translated as CASSPGTGGAGTEAFF. Full variable domain (outside the CDR3, taken from reference TRBV28 and TRBJ1-1): DVKVTQSSRYLVKRTGEKVFLECVQDMDHENMFWYRQDPGLGLRLIYFSYDVKMKEKGDIPEGYSVSREKKERFSLILESASTNQTSMYLCASSPGTGGAGTEAFFGQGTRLTVV.